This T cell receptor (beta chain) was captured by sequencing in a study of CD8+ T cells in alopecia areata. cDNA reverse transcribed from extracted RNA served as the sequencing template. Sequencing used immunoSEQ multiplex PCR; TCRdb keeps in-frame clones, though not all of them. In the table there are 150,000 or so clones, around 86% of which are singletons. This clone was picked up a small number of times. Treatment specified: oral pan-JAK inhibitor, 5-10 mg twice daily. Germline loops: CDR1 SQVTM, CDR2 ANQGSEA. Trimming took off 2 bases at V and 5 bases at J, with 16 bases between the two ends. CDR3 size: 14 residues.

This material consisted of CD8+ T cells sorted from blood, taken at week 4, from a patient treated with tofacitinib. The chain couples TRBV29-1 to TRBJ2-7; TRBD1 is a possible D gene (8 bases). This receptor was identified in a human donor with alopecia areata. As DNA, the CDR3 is TGCAGCGTTGAACAGCGGGACAGGTCCAACGAGCAGTACTTC. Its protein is CSVEQRDRSNEQYF.